The 21 T cell receptor beta chains below all came from one sample that was sequenced in a study of blood T cells in healthy people across ages. The authors ran a second PCR of roughly 6 to 12 cycles using a sample-barcoded 5' primer and a J-beta primer mix. TCRdb reanalysed the 5' RACE reads using MiXCR and keeps one entry per CDR3 protein. This sample carries about 1.4 million distinct CDR3 sequences, around 59% of them seen once, and the ten largest clones take about 6.3%. The sequenced sample consisted of blood. The receptors were sampled from a man aged 18 to 29 in good health.

The CDR3: CSAREEVGGAFF. The CDR3 nucleotides read TGCAGTGCTAGAGAGGAAGTGGGGGGAGCTTTCTTT. The chain couples TRBV20-1 to TRBJ1-1, with D perhaps TRBD1 (5 bases). The V and J ends lost 0 bases and 10 bases respectively, with 12 bases between them. Germline values: CDR1 DFQATT, CDR2 SNEGSKA (reference sequence). The CDR3 covers 12 residues.

The chain couples TRBV25-1 to TRBJ2-5; D not resolved. The V gene's germline CDR1 is MGHDK and CDR2 SYGVNS. V dropped 5 bases and J dropped 3 bases, with 10 bases sitting between them. The CDR3 totals 13 residues. The CDR3 nucleotides read TGTGCCAGCAGTACAAGGGCAGAAGAGACCCAGTACTTC. Its translation is CASSTRAEETQYF. The full variable domain, in which reference TRBV25-1 and TRBJ2-5 provide the parts outside the CDR3, is EADIYQTPRYLVIGTGKKITLECSQTMGHDKMYWYQQDPGMELHLIHYSYGVNSTEKGDLSSESTVSRIRTEHFPLTLESARPSHTSQYLCASSTRAEETQYFGPGTRLLVL.

The chain links TRBV7-9 to TRBJ2-2; TRBD2 matches at 9 bases. Germline lookup yields CDR1 SEHNR and CDR2 FQNEAQ (reference sequence). J lost 5 bases, V lost 5 bases, and 9 bases had no gene match. The CDR3 consists of 16 residues. CDR3 sequence (DNA): TGTGCCAGCAGCCCCCGAGCGGGAGGAAATACCGGGGAGCTGTTTTTT. Translation: CASSPRAGGNTGELFF. Variable domain in full (rest from reference TRBV7-9 and TRBJ2-2): DTGVSQNPRHKITKRGQNVTFRCDPISEHNRLYWYRQTLGQGPEFLTYFQNEAQLEKSRLLSDRFSAERPKGSFSTLEIQRTEQGDSAMYLCASSPRAGGNTGELFFGEGSRLTVL.

The chain recombines TRBV28 with TRBJ1-4; possibly TRBD1 for D (5 bases). This CDR3 spans 14 amino acids. V was cut by 6 bases and J by 8 bases, with 16 bases left in between. Per germline, CDR1 MDHEN and CDR2 SYDVKM. CDR3 protein: CASRKQGFSEKLFF. The DNA for the CDR3 is TGTGCCAGCAGGAAGCAGGGCTTTAGCGAAAAACTGTTTTTT.

V usage is TRBV10-3 and J usage is TRBJ2-2; the match to TRBD2 covers 13 bases. V lost 7 bases to trimming and J lost 3 bases; unmatched junction nucleotides: 8. CDR3 length equals 17 residues. The germline V gene has CDR1 ENHRY and CDR2 SYGVKD. Here the CDR3 DNA reads TGTGCCATCAAGACACTAGCGGGAGGGCCTGACACCGGGGAGCTGTTTTTT. It is translated as CAIKTLAGGPDTGELFF.

This sequence joins TRBV10-2 and TRBJ1-5, with a tentative D call TRBD1 (5 bases). Looked up from germline, CDR1 is WSHSY and CDR2 is SAAADI. The CDR3 runs 14 residues. V lost 6 bases, J lost 6 bases, and 15 bases lay in between. CDR3 nucleotides: TGCGCCAGCAGGCCCTCAGGGACGGGTCAGCCCCAGCATTTT. As protein: CASRPSGTGQPQHF.

The V and J genes are TRBV5-1 and TRBJ2-3, with 8 positions matching TRBD2. The trim removed 1 base at V and 2 bases at J, leaving 6 bases unmatched. This CDR3 contains 16 residues. The germline CDR1 and CDR2 sequences are SGHRS and YFSETQ. CDR3 protein: CASSLSTSDTTDTQYF. The CDR3 nucleotides read TGCGCCAGCAGCTTGTCGACTAGCGACACCACAGATACGCAGTATTTT.

V is TRBV21-1 and J is TRBJ2-4; the D call TRBD1 from the table was never checked on the DNA. Judging by the DNA end, TRBJ2-7 fits better; the J call may be wrong. TRBV21-1 is noted as a pseudogene. CDR3 length: 15 residues. DNA of the CDR3: TGTGCCAGCAGCAAGGACAGGGAAGTTTCCTACGAGCAGTACTTC. The encoded protein is CASSKDREVSYEQYF.

This clonotype was seen only a few times. This chain joins TRBV4-1 and TRBJ1-6; no definite D call. From germline, CDR1 is MGHRA and CDR2 YSYEKL. Between the trimmed V and J ends, which lost 4 bases and 4 bases, there was a span of 2 bases. CDR3 length: 12 amino acids. For the CDR3, the DNA is TGCGCCAGCAGCCGTTATAATTCACCCCTCCACTTT. It encodes CASSRYNSPLHF.

This sequence joins TRBV6-1 and TRBJ1-4, with D unclear. V was trimmed by 5 bases and J by 8 bases, leaving 15 bases between them. This CDR3 is 14 amino acids long. Germline values: CDR1 MNHNS, CDR2 SASEGT. The DNA for the CDR3 is TGTGCCAGCAGTAATACCGACTTAGGAGAAAAACTGTTTTTT. This translates into CASSNTDLGEKLFF.

The CDR3 DNA reads TGCGCCAGCAGCTCTGGACGGGGGTTCTCTGGGGCCAACGTCCTGACTTTC. Encoded protein: CASSSGRGFSGANVLTF. V usage is TRBV5-1 and J usage is TRBJ2-6; D perhaps matches TRBD2 (6 bases). V lost 3 bases, J lost 0 bases, and 13 bases lay in between. The germline CDR1 and CDR2 sequences are SGHRS and YFSETQ. The CDR3 is made up of 17 amino acids. Looking up the rest from reference TRBV5-1 and TRBJ2-6 gives the full variable domain: KAGVTQTPRYLIKTRGQQVTLSCSPISGHRSVSWYQQTPGQGLQFLFEYFSETQRNKGNFPGRFSGRQFSNSRSEMNVSTLELGDSALYLCASSSGRGFSGANVLTFGAGSRLTVL.

This clonotype has just a few counts. The chain combines TRBV27 with TRBJ1-2; D is possibly TRBD1 (5 bases). Germline assignment: CDR1 MNHEY and CDR2 SMNVEV (reference sequence). Trimming took 10 bases from V and 3 from J, leaving 15 bases between them. CDR3 size: 13 residues. CDR3 protein: CATADTPDYGYTF. The CDR3 bases are TGTGCCACTGCGGACACCCCTGACTATGGCTACACCTTC.

This rearrangement joins TRBV7-2 to TRBJ2-7; a weak D match, TRBD1 (7 bases). The assigned J gene may be wrong: the sequence end matches TRBJ2-5 better. The germline V gene encodes CDR1 SGHTA and CDR2 FQGNSA. The CDR3 consists of 14 residues. The CDR3: CASSGTVGGETQYF. In DNA, the CDR3 is TGTGCCAGCAGCGGGACAGTCGGGGGAGAGACCCAGTACTTC.

This chain connects TRBV6-1 to TRBJ2-1; D possibly matches TRBD1 or TRBD2 (6 bases each). The CDR3 totals 15 residues. The V gene lost 7 bases and the J gene lost 6 bases, with 19 bases spanning the gap. CDR1 is MNHNS and CDR2 is SASEGT in the germline V gene. The CDR3 sequence is CASMWRAGARNEQFF. DNA for the CDR3: TGTGCCAGCATGTGGAGGGCAGGGGCCCGCAATGAGCAGTTCTTC.

This rearrangement joins TRBV2 to TRBJ2-7; no definite D call. Germline assignment: CDR1 SNHLY and CDR2 FYNNEI. Trimming stripped 1 base from V and 3 bases from J, with 7 bases between. The CDR3 consists of 13 residues. DNA of the CDR3: TGTGCCAGCAGTGAAGTAGTAGTCTACGAGCAGTACTTC. It codes for CASSEVVVYEQYF. Combining the CDR3 with reference TRBV2 and TRBJ2-7 gives the whole variable domain EPEVTQTPSHQVTQMGQEVILRCVPISNHLYFYWYRQILGQKVEFLVSFYNNEISEKSEIFDDQFSVERPDGSNFTLKIRSTKLEDSAMYFCASSEVVVYEQYFGPGTRLTVT.

This clonotype was seen a handful of times. The chain has TRBV11-2 and TRBJ2-1, with 7 bases lining up with TRBD2. The V gene end was trimmed by 4 bases and the J gene end by 8 bases; junction bases not matched to a gene: 11. Germline lookup yields CDR1 SGHAT and CDR2 FQNNGV. CDR3 size: 15 residues. Written as DNA, the CDR3 is TGTGCCAGCAGCTCCCGTATAGCGGGTGGGGATGAGCAGTTCTTC. Translation gives CASSSRIAGGDEQFF.

This clonotype turned up a few times. The CDR3 DNA is TGCAGCGTAATTGACAGGTTGGGGTCCACCTTC. Encoded protein: CSVIDRLGSTF. This chain links TRBV29-1 with TRBJ1-2; D perhaps matches TRBD1 (6 bases). Per germline, CDR1 SQVTM and CDR2 ANQGSEA. Trimming shortened V by 6 bases and J by 13 bases, and 18 bases separated the two germline ends. CDR3 size: 11 residues.

The chain carries TRBV6-6 and TRBJ2-7; possibly TRBD2 for D (5 bases). The V and J ends lost 6 bases and 3 bases respectively, with 9 bases between them. The CDR3 totals 12 residues. The germline V gene has CDR1 MNHNY and CDR2 SVGAGI (reference sequence). CDR3 DNA sequence: TGTGCCAGCAGGGGAGAAAACTACGAGCAGTACTTC. Translation gives CASRGENYEQYF.

The rearrangement links TRBV10-2 to TRBJ2-1; 10 positions match TRBD2. CDR1 and CDR2 (germline): WSHSY, SAAADI. CDR3 length: 16 residues. With V trimmed by 2 bases and J by 4 bases, 5 bases remained unmatched. The CDR3 loop is CASSEASGGRYNEQFF. CDR3 DNA sequence: TGCGCCAGCAGTGAGGCTAGCGGGGGTCGGTACAATGAGCAGTTCTTC.

The rearrangement joins TRBV4-2 to TRBJ2-1; the match to TRBD2 covers 12 bases. In germline, CDR1 is LGHNA, CDR2 YNFKEQ. The CDR3 covers 16 residues. The V and J ends lost 3 bases and 4 bases, in that order; junction bases with no gene match: 4. CDR3 protein: CASSQTSGGRYNEQFF. DNA for the CDR3: TGTGCCAGCAGCCAGACTAGCGGGGGCCGATACAATGAGCAGTTCTTC.

The chain uses TRBV20-1 and TRBJ2-1; 8 positions agree with TRBD2. CDR3 length: 14 residues. The J segment lost 7 bases and the V segment lost 1 base, leaving 6 bases of the junction unmatched. In germline, CDR1 is DFQATT, CDR2 SNEGSKA (reference sequence). The CDR3 here is CSARVSGVINEQFF. The CDR3 DNA reads as TGCAGTGCTAGAGTTAGCGGGGTTATTAATGAGCAGTTCTTC.